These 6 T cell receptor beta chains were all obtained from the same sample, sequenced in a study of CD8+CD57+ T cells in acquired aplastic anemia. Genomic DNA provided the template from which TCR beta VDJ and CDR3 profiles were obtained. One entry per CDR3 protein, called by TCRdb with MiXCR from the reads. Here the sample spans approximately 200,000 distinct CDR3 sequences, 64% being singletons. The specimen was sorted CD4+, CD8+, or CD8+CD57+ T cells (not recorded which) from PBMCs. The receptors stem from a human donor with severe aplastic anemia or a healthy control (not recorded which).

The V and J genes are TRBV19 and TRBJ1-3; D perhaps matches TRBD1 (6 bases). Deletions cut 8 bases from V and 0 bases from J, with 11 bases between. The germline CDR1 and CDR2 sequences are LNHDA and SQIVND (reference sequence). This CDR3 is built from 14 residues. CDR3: CASAQGPSGNTIYF. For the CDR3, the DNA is TGTGCCAGTGCTCAGGGGCCCTCTGGAAACACCATATATTTT.

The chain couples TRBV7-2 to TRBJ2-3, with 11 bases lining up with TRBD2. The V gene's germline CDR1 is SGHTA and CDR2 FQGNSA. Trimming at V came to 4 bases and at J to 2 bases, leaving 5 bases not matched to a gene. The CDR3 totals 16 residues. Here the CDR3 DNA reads TGTGCCAGCAGCTACGATAGCGGGGGGGCCACAGATACGCAGTATTTT. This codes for CASSYDSGGATDTQYF.

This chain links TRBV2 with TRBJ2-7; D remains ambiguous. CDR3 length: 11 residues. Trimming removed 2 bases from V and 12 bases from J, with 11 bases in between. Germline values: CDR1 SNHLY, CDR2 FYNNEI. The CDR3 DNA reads TGTGCCAGCAGTGAAATCGGTATCTGGTACTTC. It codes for CASSEIGIWYF.

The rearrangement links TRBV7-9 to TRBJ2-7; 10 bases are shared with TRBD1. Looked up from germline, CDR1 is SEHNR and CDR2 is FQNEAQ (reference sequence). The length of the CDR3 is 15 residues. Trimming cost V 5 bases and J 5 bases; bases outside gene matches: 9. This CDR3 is CASSLPTGGRDEQYF. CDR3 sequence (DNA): TGTGCCAGCAGCCTACCGACAGGGGGCAGGGACGAGCAGTACTTC.

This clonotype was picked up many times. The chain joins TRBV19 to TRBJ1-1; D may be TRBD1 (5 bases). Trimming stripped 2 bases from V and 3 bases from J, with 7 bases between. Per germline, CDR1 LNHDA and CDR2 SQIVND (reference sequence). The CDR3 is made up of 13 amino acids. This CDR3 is CASSITGYTEAFF. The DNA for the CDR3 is TGTGCCAGTAGTATAACAGGATACACTGAAGCTTTCTTT.

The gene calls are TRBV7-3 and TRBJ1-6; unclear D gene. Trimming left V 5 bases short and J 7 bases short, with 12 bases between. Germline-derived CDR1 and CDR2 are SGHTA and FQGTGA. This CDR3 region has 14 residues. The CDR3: CASSSGPENSPLHF. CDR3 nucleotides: TGTGCCAGCAGCAGTGGGCCGGAGAATTCACCCCTCCACTTT. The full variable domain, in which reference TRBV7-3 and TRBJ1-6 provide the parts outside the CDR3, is GAGVSQTPSNKVTEKGKYVELRCDPISGHTALYWYRQSLGQGPEFLIYFQGTGAADDSGLPNDRFFAVRPEGSVSTLKIQRTERGDSAVYLCASSSGPENSPLHFGNGTRLTVT.